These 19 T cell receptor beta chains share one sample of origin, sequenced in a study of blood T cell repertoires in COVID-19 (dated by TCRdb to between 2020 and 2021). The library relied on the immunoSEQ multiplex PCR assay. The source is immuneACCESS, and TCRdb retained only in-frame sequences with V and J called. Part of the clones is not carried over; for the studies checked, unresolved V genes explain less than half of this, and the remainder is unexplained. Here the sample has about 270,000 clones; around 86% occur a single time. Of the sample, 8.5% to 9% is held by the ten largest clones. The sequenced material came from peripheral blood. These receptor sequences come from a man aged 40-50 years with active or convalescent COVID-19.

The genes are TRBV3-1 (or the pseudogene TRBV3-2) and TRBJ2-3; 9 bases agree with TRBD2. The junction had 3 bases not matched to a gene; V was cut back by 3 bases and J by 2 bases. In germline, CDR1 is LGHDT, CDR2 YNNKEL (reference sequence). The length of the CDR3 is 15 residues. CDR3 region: CASSQQGLATDTQYF. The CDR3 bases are TGTGCCAGCAGCCAGCAGGGACTAGCCACAGATACGCAGTATTTT.

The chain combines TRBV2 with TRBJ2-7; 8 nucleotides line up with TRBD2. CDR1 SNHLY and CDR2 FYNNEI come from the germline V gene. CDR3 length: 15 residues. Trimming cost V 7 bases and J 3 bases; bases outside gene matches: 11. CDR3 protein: CASKQLAGQYYEQYF. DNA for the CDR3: TGTGCCAGCAAACAGCTAGCGGGCCAATACTACGAGCAGTACTTC. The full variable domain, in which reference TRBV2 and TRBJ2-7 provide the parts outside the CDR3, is EPEVTQTPSHQVTQMGQEVILRCVPISNHLYFYWYRQILGQKVEFLVSFYNNEISEKSEIFDDQFSVERPDGSNFTLKIRSTKLEDSAMYFCASKQLAGQYYEQYFGPGTRLTVT.

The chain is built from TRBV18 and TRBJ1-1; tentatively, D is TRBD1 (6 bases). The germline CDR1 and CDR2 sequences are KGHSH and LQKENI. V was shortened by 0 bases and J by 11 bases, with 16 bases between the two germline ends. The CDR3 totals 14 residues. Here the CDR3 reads CASSPPDSPRQAFF. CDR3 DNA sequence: TGTGCCAGCTCACCACCGGACAGTCCCAGACAGGCTTTCTTT. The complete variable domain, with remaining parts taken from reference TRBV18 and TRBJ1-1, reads NAGVMQNPRHLVRRRGQEARLRCSPMKGHSHVYWYRQLPEEGLKFMVYLQKENIIDESGMPKERFSAEFPKEGPSILRIQQVVRGDSAAYFCASSPPDSPRQAFFGQGTRLTVV.

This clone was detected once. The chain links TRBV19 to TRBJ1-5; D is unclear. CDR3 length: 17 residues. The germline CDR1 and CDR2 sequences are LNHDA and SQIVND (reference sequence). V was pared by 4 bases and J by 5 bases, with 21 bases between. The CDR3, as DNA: TGTGCCAGTAGTAAGATTGGGTGGGAGGGTAAGGATCAGCCCCAGCATTTT. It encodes CASSKIGWEGKDQPQHF.

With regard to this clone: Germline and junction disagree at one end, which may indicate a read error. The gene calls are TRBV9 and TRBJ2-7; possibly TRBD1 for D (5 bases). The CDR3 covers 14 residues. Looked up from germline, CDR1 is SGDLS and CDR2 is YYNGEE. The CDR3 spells CASSVGYGSGEQYF. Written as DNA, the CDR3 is TGTGCCAGCAGTGTAGGTTACGGCTCAGGGGAGCAGTACTTC.

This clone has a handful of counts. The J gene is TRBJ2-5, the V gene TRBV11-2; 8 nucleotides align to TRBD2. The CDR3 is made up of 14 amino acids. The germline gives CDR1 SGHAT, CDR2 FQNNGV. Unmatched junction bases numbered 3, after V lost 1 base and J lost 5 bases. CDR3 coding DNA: TGTGCCAGCAGCTTAGGCCCGGGGGGGGAGACCCAGTACTTC. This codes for CASSLGPGGETQYF.

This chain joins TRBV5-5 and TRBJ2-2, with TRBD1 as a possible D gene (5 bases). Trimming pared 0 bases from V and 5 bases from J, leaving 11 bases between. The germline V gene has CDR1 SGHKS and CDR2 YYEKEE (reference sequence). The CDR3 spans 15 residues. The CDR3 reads CASSLEAGPTGELFF. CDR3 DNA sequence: TGTGCCAGCAGCTTGGAAGCAGGGCCGACCGGGGAGCTGTTTTTT.

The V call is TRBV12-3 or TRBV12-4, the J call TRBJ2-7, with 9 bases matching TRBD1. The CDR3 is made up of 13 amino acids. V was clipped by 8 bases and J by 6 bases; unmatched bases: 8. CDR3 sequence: CASSLRDRAEQYF. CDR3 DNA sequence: TGTGCCAGCTCCCTCCGGGACAGGGCCGAGCAGTACTTC.

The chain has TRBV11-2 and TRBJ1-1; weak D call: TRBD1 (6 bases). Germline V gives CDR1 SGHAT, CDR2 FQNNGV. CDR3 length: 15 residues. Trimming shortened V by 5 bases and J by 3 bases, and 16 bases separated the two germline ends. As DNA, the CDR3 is TGTGCCAGCAGCCCGCTACAGGGATGGGACACTGAAGCTTTCTTT. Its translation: CASSPLQGWDTEAFF.

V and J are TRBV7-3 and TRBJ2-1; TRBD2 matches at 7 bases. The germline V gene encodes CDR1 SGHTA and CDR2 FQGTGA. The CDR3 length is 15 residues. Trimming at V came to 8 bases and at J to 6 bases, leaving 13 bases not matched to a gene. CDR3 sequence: CASPKWGGVGNEQFF. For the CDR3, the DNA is TGTGCCAGCCCCAAATGGGGAGGGGTGGGCAATGAGCAGTTCTTC.

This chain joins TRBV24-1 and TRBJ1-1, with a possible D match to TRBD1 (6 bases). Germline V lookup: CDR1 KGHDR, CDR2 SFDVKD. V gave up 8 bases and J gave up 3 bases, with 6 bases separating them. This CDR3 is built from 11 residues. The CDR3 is CATTGDTEAFF. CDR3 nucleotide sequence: TGTGCCACCACAGGGGACACTGAAGCTTTCTTT.

CDR3 residues: CASSSSGSNTEAFF. CDR3 DNA sequence: TGTGCCAGCAGCTCGTCGGGTTCGAACACTGAAGCTTTCTTT. The chain joins TRBV11-3 to TRBJ1-1, with D uncertain. Germline assignment: CDR1 SGHNT and CDR2 YENEEA. Trimming left V 4 bases short and J 1 base short, with 10 bases between. CDR3 length: 14 residues.

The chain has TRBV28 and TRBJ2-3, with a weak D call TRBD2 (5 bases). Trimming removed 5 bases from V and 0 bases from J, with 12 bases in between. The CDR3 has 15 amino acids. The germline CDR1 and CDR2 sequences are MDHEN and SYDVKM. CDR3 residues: CASSIRTFSTDTQYF. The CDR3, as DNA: TGTGCCAGCAGTATCCGGACTTTTAGCACAGATACGCAGTATTTT.

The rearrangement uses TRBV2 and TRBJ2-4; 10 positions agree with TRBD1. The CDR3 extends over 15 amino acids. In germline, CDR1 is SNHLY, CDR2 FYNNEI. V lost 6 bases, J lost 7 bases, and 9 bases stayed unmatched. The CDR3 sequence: CASSTTDRGRNIQYF. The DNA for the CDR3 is TGTGCCAGCAGCACAACAGACAGGGGGCGGAACATTCAGTACTTC.

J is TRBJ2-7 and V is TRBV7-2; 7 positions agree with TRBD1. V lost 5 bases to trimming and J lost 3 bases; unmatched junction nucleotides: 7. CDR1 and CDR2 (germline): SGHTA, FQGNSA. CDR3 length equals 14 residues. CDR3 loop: CASSLGQINYEQYF. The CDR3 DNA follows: TGTGCCAGCAGCCTGGGACAGATTAACTACGAGCAGTACTTC.

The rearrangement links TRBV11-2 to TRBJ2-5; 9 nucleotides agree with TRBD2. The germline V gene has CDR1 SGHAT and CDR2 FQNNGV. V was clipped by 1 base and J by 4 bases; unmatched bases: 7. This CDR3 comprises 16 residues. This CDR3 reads CASSLVGRGGPETQYF. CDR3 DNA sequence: TGTGCCAGCAGCTTAGTTGGGCGGGGGGGCCCAGAGACCCAGTACTTC.

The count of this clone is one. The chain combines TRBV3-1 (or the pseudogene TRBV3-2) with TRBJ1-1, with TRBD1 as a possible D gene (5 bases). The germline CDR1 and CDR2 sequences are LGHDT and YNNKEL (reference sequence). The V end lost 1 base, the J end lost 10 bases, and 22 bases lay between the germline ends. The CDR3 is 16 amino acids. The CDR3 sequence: CASSQALVGQGDTAFF. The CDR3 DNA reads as TGTGCCAGCAGCCAAGCTCTTGTTGGACAAGGCGATACAGCTTTCTTT.

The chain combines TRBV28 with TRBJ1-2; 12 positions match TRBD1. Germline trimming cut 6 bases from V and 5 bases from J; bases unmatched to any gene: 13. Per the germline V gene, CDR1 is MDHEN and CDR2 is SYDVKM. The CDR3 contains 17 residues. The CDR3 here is CASRPPGQGARRYGYTF. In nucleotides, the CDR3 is TGTGCCAGCAGACCGCCGGGACAGGGGGCGAGGAGGTATGGCTACACCTTC.

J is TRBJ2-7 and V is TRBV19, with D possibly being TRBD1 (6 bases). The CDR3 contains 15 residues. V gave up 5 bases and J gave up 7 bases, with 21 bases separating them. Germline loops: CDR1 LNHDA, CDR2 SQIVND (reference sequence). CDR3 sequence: CASSPLERRGREQYF. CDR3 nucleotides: TGTGCCAGTAGTCCCCTCGAACGCAGGGGAAGAGAGCAGTACTTC.